This TCR beta chain was identified during a study of spatial heterogeneity in lung cancer (dated by TCRdb to the late 2010s). With respect to the entire study: Samples were obtained from 65 to 90 patients with early-stage, untreated non-small cell lung cancer from the lung TRACERx cohort. Follow-up PBMC samples were sequenced whenever available, and the median time to follow-up was two to three years after resection. Beta-chain transcripts were consistently detected in greater numbers than alpha-chain transcripts, which likely reflects a higher abundance of beta-chain transcripts. In the raw uncorrected reads, each unique combination of TCR and UMI appeared more than ten times on average. The study quantitatively compared TCR alpha and beta repertoires across multiple tumor regions, matched nontumor lung and blood in non-small cell lung cancer. Nonsynonymous mutation counts, determined by whole-exome sequencing of tumor tissue, were related to features of the TCR repertoire. At surgery, fewer than 250 tumor regions, approximately 64 matched nontumor lung samples and fewer than 60 PBMC samples were TCR-sequenced for both alpha and beta chains. The study at large found these results: Comparisons of baseline and follow-up blood repertoires included only 14 patients. Confirming at a functional level the hypothesis that regional TCRs recognize regional mutations was considered to require additional single-cell paired TCR alpha and beta sequencing. Ubiquitous expanded tumor TCRs were detected in blood more often at tumor resection than at routine follow-up.

CDR1 and CDR2 were assigned from the germline V gene as KGHSH and LQKENI. The CDR3 contains 12 residues, cysteine and phenylalanine counted. Left in the record is the CDR3 DNA by itself, 36 bases read in frame from the first base. Relative to germline, V is 2 bases shorter and J is 5 bases shorter, with 7 bases between their ends. The time point label on this specimen signifies: blood at routine non-recurrence follow-up after resection. Without any cell sorting, TCR sequencing was performed on whole RNA extracted either from tumor and nontumor lung tissue or from cryopreserved PBMC samples. Patients were selected for TCR sequencing only if sufficient RNA was available from at least two tumor regions. Libraries came from 5' RACE. The sequencer was a NextSeq 500. In the TCR library protocol, a unique molecular identifier was attached to each TCR cDNA molecule so that PCR and sequencing errors could be corrected. As for the original processing: TCR identification, UMI-based error correction and CDR3 extraction were performed with Decombinator tools. TCRs above a frequency of 2 per 1,000, corresponding to the top 1% of the tumor frequency distribution, were defined as expanded. Renyi diversity was computed with the R vegan package after each repertoire had been subsampled 100 times to 5,000 TCRs. CDR3 similarity networks were built from amino acid triplet string-kernel similarity, connecting CDR3s with pairwise similarity above 0.82. TCRdb trimmed public reads at Q25 via fastp, called clones via MiXCR and kept in-frame beta chains. Here each entry gathers all rows of one CDR3 protein and keeps the most common genes and DNA. These V and J calls originate from TCRdb's pipeline instead of the authors' own analysis. The sample table contains 95,000 to 130,000 distinct CDR3 sequences; only one count was recorded for 9% to 15% of them. The ten largest account for 16% of the sample.

Worth noting for this clonotype: This receptor's antigen is unknown. The sample holds no much larger clone one base away, and base qualities are not on file.

This sequence originates from a male donor with early-stage non-small cell lung cancer. Sequenced material: PBMCs, taken at follow-up. This sequence uses TRBV18 and TRBJ2-7; no D gene call is confident. The DNA sequence follows: TGTGCCAGCTCACCAGTAGGGAACGAGCAGTACTTC. This is translated as CASSPVGNEQYF.